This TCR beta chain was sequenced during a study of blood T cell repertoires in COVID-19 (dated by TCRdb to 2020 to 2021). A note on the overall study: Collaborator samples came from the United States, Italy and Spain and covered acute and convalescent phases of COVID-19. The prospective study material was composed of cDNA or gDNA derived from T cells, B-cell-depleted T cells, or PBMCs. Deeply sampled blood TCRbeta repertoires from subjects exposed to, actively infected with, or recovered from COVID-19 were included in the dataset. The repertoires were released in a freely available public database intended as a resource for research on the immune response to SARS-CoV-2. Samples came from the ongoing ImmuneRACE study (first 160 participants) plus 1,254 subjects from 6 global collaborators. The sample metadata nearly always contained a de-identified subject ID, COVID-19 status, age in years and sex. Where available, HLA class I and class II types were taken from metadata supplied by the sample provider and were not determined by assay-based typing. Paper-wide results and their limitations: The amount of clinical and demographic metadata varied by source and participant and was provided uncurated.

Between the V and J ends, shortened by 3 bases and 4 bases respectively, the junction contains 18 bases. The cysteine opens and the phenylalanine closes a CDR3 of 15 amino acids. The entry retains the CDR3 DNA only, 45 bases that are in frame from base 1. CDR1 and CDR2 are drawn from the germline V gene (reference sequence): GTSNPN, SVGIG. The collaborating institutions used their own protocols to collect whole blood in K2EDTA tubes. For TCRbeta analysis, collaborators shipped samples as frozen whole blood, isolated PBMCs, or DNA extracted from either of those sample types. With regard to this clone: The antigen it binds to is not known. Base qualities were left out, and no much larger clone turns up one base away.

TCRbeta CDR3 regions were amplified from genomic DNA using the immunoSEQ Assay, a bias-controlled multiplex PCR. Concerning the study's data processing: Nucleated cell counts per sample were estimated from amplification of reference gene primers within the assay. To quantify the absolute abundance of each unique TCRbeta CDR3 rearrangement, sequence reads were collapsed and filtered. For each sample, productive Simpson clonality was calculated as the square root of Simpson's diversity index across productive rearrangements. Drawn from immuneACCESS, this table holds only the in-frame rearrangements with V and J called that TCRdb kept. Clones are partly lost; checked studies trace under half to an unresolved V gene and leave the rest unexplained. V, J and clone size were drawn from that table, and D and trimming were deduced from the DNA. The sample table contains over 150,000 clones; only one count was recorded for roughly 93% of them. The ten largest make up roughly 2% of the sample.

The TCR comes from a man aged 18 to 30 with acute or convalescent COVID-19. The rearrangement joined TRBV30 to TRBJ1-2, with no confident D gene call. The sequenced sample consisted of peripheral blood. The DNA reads TGTGCCTGGAGAGGGCGGGAGTTCATGGGCTATGGCTACACCTTC. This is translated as CAWRGREFMGYGYTF.